The clone carrying this T cell receptor beta chain was seen repeatedly, ten times or more. Its target is unknown. Each diagnosis was grounded in clinical symptoms, serum thyroxine and TRAb, thyroid ultrasound, and orbital computed tomography. The authors took PBMCs from 10 ml fresh peripheral blood. The CDR3 length is 15 residues. The V end was cut by 0 bases, the J end by 2 bases, with 9 bases between. Germline lookup yields CDR1 SGHRS and CDR2 YFSETQ. From RNA transcripts, TCR beta CDR3 regions were amplified. When the TCR CDR3 underwent first-round RT-PCR, the HTBI primer set was used. TCRdb reprocessed the multiplex PCR reads via MiXCR and lists one record per CDR3 protein. This sample yields hundreds of thousands of distinct CDR3 sequences, of which less than 25% are seen a single time; roughly 49% belongs to the top ten. This sample was taken from a study of T cells in Graves' hyperthyroidism and ophthalmopathy.

Study results and limitations: Stable hyperthyroidism was told apart from ophthalmopathy by a model built on 13 V-J features.

The TCR sequence derives from a woman aged 70-85 years with Graves' ophthalmopathy. The V and J genes are TRBV5-1 and TRBJ2-1, with D perhaps TRBD1 (6 bases). Source material: blood. DNA for the CDR3: TGCGCCAGCAGCTTGGCAGGGGATACCTACAATGAGCAGTTCTTC. Amino acids: CASSLAGDTYNEQFF.